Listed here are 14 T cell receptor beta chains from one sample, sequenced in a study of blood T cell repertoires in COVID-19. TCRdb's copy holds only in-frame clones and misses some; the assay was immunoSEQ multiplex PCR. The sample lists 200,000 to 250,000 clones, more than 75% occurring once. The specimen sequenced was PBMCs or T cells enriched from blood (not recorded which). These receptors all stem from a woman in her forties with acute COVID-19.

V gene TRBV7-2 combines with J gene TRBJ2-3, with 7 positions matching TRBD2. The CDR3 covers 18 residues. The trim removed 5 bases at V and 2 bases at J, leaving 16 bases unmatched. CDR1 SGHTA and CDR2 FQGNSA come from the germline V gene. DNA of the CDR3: TGTGCCAGCAGCGCGCAGACTAGTCTGGGGGGGACCACAGATACGCAGTATTTT. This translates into CASSAQTSLGGTTDTQYF. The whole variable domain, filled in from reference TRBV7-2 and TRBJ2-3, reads GAGVSQSPSNKVTEKGKDVELRCDPISGHTALYWYRQSLGQGLEFLIYFQGNSAPDKSGLPSDRFSAERTGGSVSTLTIQRTQQEDSAVYLCASSAQTSLGGTTDTQYFGPGTRLTVL.

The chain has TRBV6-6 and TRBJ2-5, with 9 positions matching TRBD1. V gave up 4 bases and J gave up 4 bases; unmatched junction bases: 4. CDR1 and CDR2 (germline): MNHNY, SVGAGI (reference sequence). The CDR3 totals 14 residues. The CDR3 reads CASSSGQGPETQYF. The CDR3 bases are TGTGCCAGCAGTTCGGGACAGGGACCAGAGACCCAGTACTTC.

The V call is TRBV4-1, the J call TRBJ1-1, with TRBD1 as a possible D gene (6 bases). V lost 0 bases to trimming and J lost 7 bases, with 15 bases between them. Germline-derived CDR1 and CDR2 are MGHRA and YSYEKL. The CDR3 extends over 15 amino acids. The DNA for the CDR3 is TGCGCCAGCAGCCAAGATCTGAGGGGGAAAAGTGAAGCTTTCTTT. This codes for CASSQDLRGKSEAFF.

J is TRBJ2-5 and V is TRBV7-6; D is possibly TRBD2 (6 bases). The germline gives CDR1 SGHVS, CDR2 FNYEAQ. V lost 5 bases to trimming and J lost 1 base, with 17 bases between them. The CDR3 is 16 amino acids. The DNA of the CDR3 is TGTGCCAGCAGCCTGGGGAGGTTGGACTCCCAAGAGACCCAGTACTTC. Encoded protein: CASSLGRLDSQETQYF.

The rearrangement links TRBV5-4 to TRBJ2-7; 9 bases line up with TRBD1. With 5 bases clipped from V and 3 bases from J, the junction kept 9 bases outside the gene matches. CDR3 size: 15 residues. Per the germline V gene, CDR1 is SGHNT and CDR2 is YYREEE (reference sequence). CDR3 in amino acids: CASSSDRGTFYEQYF. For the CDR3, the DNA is TGTGCCAGCAGTTCCGACAGGGGGACATTCTACGAGCAGTACTTC.

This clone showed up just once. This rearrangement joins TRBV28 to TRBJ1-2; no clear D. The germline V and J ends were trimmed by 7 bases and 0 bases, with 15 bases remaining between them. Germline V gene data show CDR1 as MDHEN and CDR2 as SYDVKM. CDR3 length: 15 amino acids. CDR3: CASTLGGLANYGYTF. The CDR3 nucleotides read TGTGCCAGCACCCTGGGAGGGTTAGCTAACTATGGCTACACCTTC.

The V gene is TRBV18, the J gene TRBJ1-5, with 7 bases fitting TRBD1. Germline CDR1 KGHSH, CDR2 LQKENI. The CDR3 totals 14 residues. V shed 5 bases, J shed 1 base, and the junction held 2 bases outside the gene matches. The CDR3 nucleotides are TGTGCCAGCTCAAAGACAGGGAGCAATCAGCCCCAGCATTTT. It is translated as CASSKTGSNQPQHF.

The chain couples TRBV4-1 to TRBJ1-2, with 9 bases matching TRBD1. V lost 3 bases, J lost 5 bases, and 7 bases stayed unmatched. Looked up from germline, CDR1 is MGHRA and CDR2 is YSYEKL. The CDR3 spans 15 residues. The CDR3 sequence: CASSHNTGGGYGYTF. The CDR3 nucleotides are TGCGCCAGCAGCCATAACACAGGGGGCGGGTATGGCTACACCTTC.

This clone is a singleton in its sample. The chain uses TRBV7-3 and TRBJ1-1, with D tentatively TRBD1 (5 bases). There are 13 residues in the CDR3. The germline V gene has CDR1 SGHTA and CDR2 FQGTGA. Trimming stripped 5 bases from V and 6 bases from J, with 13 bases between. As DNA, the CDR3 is TGTGCCAGCAGCCTTGCGGGGGACTCTGAAGCTTTCTTT. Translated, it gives CASSLAGDSEAFF.

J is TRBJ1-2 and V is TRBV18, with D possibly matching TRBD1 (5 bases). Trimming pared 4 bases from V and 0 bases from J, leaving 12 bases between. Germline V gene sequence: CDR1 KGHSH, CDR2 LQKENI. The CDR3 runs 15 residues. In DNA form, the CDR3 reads TGTGCCAGCTCACGGTGGGGGGACGCTAACTATGGCTACACCTTC. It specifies CASSRWGDANYGYTF.

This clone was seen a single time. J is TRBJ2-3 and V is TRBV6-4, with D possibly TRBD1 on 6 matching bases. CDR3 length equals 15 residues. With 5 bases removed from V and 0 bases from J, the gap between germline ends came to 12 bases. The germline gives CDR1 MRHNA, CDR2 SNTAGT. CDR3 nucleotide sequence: TGTGCCAGCAGTCACACAGGGATGAGCACAGATACGCAGTATTTT. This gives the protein CASSHTGMSTDTQYF.

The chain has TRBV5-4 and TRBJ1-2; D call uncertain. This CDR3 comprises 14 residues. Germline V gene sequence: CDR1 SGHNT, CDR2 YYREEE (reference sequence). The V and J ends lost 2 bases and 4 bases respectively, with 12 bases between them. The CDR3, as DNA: TGTGCCAGCAGCTTAGGCAGGCCCGTCTATGGCTACACCTTC. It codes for CASSLGRPVYGYTF.

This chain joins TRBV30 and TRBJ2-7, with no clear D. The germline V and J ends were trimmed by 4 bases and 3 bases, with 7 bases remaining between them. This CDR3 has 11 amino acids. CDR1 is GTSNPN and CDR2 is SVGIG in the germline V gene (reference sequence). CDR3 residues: CAWKFSYEQYF. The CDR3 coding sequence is TGTGCCTGGAAGTTTAGCTACGAGCAGTACTTC. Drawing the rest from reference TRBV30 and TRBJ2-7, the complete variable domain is SQTIHQWPATLVQPVGSPLSLECTVEGTSNPNLYWYRQAAGRGLQLLFYSVGIGQISSEVPQNLSASRPQDRQFILSSKKLLLSDSGFYLCAWKFSYEQYFGPGTRLTVT.

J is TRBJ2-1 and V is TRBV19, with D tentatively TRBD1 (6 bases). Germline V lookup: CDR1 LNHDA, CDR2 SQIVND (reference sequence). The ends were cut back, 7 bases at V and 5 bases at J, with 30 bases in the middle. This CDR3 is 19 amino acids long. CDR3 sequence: CASTFRALTSRDNNNEQFF. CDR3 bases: TGTGCCAGTACCTTCCGGGCCCTCACAAGCAGGGACAATAACAATGAGCAGTTCTTC.